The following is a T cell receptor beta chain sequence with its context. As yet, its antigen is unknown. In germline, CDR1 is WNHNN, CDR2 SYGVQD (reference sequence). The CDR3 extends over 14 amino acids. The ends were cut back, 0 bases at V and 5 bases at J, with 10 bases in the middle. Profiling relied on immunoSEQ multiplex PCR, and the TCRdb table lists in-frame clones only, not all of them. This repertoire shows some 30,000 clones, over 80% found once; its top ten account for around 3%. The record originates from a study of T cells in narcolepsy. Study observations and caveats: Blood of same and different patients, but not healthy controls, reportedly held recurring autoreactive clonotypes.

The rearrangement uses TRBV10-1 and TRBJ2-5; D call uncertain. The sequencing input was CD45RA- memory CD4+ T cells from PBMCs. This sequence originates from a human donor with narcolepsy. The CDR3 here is CASSESWGSETQYF. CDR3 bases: TGCGCCAGCAGTGAGTCCTGGGGTTCGGAGACCCAGTACTTC.